The present entry profiles one T cell receptor (beta chain) with its context. These data are taken from a study of blood T cell repertoires in COVID-19. Study details: Samples taken during acute and convalescent COVID-19 were collected in the United States, Italy and Spain.

The V end lost 1 base, the J end lost 3 bases, and 12 bases lay between the germline ends. Germline CDR1 LNHDA, CDR2 SQIVND (reference sequence). The CDR3 runs 15 residues. Measured with immunoSEQ multiplex PCR; TCRdb has only the in-frame clones, and not every one. The sample contains approximately 210,000 clones, roughly 87% of which appear only once. Sequencing used peripheral blood. This clonotype was sampled from a man in his forties or fifties with active or convalescent COVID-19. The rearrangement links TRBV19 to TRBJ1-1, with D perhaps matching TRBD1 (6 bases). CDR3 residues: CASSIGTGSDTEAFF. DNA for the CDR3: TGTGCCAGTAGTATAGGTACAGGGTCGGACACTGAAGCTTTCTTT. The full variable domain, with the rest looked up from reference TRBV19 and TRBJ1-1, is DGGITQSPKYLFRKEGQNVTLSCEQNLNHDAMYWYRQDPGQGLRLIYYSQIVNDFQKGDIAEGYSVSREKKESFPLTVTSAQKNPTAFYLCASSIGTGSDTEAFFGQGTRLTVV.